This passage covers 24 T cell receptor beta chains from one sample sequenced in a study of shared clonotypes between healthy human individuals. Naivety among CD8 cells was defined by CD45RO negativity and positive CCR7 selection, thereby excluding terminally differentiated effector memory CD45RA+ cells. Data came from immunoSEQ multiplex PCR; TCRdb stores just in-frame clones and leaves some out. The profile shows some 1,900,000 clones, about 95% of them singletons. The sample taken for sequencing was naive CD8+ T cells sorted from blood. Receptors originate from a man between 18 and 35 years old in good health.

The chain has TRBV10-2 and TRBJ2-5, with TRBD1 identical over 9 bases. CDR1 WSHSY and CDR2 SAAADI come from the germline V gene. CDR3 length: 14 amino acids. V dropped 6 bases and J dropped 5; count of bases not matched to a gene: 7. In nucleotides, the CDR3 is TGCGCCAGCAGCATGACAGGGGGTGAGGAGACCCAGTACTTC. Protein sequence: CASSMTGGEETQYF.

The CDR3 is CASREGTGYQPQHF. The CDR3 DNA follows: TGTGCCAGCAGAGAGGGGACAGGATATCAGCCCCAGCATTTT. V is TRBV6-5 and J is TRBJ1-5, with 8 bases that match TRBD1. The V and J ends lost 6 bases and 5 bases, in that order; junction bases with no gene match: 6. This CDR3 is built from 14 residues. Germline CDR1 and CDR2: MNHEY and SVGAGI.

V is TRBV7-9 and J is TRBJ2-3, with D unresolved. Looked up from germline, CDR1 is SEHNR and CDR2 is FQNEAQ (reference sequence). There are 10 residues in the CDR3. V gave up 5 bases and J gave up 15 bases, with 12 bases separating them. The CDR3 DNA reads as TGTGCCAGCAGCCAATCAGGCCTATATTTT. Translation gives CASSQSGLYF.

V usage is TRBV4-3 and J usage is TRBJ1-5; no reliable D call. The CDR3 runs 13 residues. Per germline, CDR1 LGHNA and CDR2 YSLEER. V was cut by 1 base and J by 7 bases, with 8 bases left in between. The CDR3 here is CASSQAINQPQHF. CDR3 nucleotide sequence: TGCGCCAGCAGCCAAGCTATCAACCAGCCCCAGCATTTT.

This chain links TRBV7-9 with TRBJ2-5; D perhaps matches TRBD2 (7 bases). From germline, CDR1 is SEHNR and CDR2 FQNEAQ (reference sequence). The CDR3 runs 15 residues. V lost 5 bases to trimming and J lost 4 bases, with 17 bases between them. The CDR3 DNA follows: TGTGCCAGCAGCCCCTCGGAGGGGGGGGGAGAGACCCAGTACTTC. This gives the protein CASSPSEGGGETQYF.

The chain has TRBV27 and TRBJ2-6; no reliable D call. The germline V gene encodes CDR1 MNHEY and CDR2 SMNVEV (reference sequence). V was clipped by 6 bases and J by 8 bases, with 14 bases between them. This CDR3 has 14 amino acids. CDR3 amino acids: CASRSAGPTNVLTF. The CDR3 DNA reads TGTGCCAGCAGATCAGCAGGACCGACCAACGTCCTGACTTTC.

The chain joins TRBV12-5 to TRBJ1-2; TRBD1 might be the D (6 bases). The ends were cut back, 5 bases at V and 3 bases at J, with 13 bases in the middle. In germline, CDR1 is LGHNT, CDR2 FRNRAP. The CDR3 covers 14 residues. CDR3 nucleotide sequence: TGTGCTAGTGGTCCTCGGACAGACGACTATGGCTACACCTTC. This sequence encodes CASGPRTDDYGYTF.

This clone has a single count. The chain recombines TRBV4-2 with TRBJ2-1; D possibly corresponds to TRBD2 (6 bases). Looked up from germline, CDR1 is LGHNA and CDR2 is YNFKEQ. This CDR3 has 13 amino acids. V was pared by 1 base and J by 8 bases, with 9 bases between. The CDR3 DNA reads TGTGCCAGCAGCCAAGGCCGGGGGTATGAGCAGTTCTTC. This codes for CASSQGRGYEQFF.

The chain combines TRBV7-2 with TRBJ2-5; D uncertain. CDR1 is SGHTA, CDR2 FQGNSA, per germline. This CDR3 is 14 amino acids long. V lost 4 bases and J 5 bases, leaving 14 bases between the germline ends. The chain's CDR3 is CASSSEGPWETQYF. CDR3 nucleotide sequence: TGTGCCAGCAGCTCCGAAGGCCCGTGGGAGACCCAGTACTTC.

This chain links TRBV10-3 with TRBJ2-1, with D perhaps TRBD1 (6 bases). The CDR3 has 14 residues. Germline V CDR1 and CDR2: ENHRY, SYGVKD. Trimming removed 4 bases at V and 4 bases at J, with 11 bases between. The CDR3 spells CAISAAGAYNEQFF. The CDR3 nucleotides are TGTGCCATCAGTGCGGCAGGGGCGTACAATGAGCAGTTCTTC.

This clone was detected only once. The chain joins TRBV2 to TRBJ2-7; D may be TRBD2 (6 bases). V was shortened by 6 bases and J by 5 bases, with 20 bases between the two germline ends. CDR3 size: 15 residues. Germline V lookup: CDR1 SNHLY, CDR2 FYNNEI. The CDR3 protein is CASREVGGGSNEQYF. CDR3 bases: TGTGCCAGCAGGGAGGTTGGGGGAGGTAGCAACGAGCAGTACTTC. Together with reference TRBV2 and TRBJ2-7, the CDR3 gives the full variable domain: EPEVTQTPSHQVTQMGQEVILRCVPISNHLYFYWYRQILGQKVEFLVSFYNNEISEKSEIFDDQFSVERPDGSNFTLKIRSTKLEDSAMYFCASREVGGGSNEQYFGPGTRLTVT.

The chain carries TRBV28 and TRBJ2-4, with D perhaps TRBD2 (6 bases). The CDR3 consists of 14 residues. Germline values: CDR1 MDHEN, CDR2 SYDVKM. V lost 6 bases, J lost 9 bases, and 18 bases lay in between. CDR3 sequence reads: CASSIRDPGGIQYF. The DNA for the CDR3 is TGTGCCAGCAGCATACGGGACCCCGGGGGCATTCAGTACTTC.

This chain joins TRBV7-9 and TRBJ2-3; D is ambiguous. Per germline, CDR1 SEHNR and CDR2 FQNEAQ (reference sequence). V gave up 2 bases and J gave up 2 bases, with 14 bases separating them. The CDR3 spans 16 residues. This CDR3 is CASSLLGSIPTDTQYF. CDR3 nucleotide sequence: TGTGCCAGCAGCTTATTGGGCAGCATCCCCACAGATACGCAGTATTTT.

CDR3 nucleotide sequence: TGTGCCAGCAGCGGACAGGGGGCTACTGGCTACACCTTC. It is translated as CASSGQGATGYTF. V gene TRBV5-4 combines with J gene TRBJ1-2, with 11 bases identical to TRBD1. The CDR3 is 13 amino acids. With 4 bases clipped from V and 7 bases from J, the junction kept 3 bases outside the gene matches. The germline CDR1 and CDR2 sequences are SGHNT and YYREEE (reference sequence).

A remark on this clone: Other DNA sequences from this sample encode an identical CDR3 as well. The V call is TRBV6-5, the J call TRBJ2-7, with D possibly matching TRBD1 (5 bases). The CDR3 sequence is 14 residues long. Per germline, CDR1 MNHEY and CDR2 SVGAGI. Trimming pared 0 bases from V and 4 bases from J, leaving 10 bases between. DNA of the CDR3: TGTGCCAGCAGTTACTCCCTAGACAGTTACGAGCAGTACTTC. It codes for CASSYSLDSYEQYF.

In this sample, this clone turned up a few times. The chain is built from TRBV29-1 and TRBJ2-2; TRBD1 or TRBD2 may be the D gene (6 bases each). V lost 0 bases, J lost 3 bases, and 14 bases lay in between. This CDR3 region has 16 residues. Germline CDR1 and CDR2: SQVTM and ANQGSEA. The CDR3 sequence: CSVEDWKGGDTGELFF. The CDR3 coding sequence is TGCAGCGTTGAAGATTGGAAGGGGGGCGACACCGGGGAGCTGTTTTTT.

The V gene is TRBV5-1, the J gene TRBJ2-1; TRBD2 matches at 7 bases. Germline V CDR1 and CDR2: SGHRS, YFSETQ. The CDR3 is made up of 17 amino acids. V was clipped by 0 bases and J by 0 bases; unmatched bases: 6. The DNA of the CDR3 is TGCGCCAGCAGCTTGGAGCTAGCGGTTAGCTCCTACAATGAGCAGTTCTTC. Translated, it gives CASSLELAVSSYNEQFF.

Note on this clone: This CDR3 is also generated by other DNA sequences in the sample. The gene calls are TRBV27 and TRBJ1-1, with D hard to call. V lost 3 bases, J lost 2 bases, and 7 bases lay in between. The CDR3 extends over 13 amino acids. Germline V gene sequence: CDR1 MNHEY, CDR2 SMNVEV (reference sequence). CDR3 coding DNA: TGTGCCAGCAGTTTTTCTCTTAACACTGAAGCTTTCTTT. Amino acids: CASSFSLNTEAFF.

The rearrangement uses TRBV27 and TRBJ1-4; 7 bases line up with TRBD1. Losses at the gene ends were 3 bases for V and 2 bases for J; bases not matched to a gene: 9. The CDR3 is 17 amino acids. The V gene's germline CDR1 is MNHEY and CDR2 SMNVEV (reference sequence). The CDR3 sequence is CASSFDREEPTNEKLFF. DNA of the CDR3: TGTGCCAGCAGTTTTGACAGGGAGGAACCGACTAATGAAAAACTGTTTTTT.

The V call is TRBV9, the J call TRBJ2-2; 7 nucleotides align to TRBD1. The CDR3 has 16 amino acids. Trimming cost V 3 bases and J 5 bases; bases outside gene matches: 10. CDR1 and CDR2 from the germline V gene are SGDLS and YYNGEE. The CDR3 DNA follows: TGTGCCAGCAGCGGAAACAGGGGTTTAGAAACCGGGGAGCTGTTTTTT. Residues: CASSGNRGLETGELFF.

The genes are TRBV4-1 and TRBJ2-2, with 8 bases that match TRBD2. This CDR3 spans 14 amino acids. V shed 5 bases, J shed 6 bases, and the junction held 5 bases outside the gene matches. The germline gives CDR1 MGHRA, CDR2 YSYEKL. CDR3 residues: CASSDPGGPGELFF. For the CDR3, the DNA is TGCGCCAGCAGCGACCCGGGGGGGCCCGGGGAGCTGTTTTTT.

The DNA of the CDR3 is TGTGCCAGCAGCGGCGGACAGGGACACACTGAAGCTTTCTTT. Protein product: CASSGGQGHTEAFF. The chain recombines TRBV9 with TRBJ1-1, with 8 bases fitting TRBD1. V shed 3 bases and J 3 bases; nucleotides not matched to a gene: 4. CDR1 is SGDLS, CDR2 YYNGEE, per germline. CDR3 length: 14 amino acids.

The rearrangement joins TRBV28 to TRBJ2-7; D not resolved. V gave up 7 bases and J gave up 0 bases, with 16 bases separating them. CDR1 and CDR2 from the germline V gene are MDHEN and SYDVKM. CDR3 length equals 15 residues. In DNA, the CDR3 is TGTGCCAGCACTCGATATGGCGGTACCTCCTACGAGCAGTACTTC. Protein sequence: CASTRYGGTSYEQYF.

CDR3 nucleotides: TGTGCCACCACCTGGAAGGGATACAATGAGCAGTTCTTC. Encoded protein: CATTWKGYNEQFF. The chain joins TRBV13 to TRBJ2-1; D remains unclear. Trimming removed 10 bases from V and 4 bases from J, with 14 bases in between. The length of the CDR3 is 13 residues. Germline loops: CDR1 PRHDT, CDR2 FYEKMQ (reference sequence).